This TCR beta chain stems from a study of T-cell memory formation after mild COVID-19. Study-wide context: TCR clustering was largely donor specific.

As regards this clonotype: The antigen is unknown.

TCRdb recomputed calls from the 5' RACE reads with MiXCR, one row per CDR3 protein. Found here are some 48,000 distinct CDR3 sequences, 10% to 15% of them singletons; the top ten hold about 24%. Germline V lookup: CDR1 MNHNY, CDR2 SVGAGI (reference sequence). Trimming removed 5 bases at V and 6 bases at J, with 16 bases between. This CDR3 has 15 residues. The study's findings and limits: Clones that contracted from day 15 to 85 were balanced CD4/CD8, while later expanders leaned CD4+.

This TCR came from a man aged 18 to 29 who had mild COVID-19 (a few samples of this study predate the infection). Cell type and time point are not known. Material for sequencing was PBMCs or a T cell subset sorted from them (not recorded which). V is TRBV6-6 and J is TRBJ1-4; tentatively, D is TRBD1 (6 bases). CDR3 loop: CASSNIQGGDEKLFF. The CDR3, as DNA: TGTGCCAGCAGTAACATACAGGGCGGGGATGAAAAACTGTTTTTT.